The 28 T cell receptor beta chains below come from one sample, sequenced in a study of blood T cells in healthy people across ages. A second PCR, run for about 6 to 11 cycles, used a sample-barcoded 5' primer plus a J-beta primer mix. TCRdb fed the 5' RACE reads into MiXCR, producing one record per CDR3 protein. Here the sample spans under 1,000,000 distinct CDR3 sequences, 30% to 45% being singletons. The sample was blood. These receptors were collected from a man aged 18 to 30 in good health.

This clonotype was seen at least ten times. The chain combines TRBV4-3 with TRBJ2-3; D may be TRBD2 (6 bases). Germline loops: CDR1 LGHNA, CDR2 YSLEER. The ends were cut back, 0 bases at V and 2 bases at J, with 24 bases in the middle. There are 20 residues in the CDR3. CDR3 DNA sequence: TGCGCCAGCAGCCAAGATTGGGGCGGGAAAAATCGTCTATCCACAGATACGCAGTATTTT. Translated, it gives CASSQDWGGKNRLSTDTQYF.

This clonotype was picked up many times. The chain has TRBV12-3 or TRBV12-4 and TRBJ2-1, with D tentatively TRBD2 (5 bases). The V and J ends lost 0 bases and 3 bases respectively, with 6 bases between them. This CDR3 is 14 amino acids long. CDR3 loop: CASSLARGYNEQFF. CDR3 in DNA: TGTGCCAGCAGTTTAGCCCGGGGCTACAATGAGCAGTTCTTC.

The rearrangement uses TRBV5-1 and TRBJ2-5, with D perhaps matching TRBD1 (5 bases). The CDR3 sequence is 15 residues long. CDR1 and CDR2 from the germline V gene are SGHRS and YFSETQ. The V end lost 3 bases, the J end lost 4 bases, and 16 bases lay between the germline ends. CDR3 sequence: CASSSQAAGGETQYF. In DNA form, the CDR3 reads TGCGCCAGCAGCTCACAGGCGGCAGGCGGAGAGACCCAGTACTTC.

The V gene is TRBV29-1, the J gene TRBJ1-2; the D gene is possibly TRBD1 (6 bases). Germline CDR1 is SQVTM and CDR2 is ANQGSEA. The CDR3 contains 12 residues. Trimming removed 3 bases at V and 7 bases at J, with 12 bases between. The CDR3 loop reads CSVDLGAGGYTF. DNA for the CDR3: TGCAGCGTTGACTTGGGGGCTGGTGGCTACACCTTC.

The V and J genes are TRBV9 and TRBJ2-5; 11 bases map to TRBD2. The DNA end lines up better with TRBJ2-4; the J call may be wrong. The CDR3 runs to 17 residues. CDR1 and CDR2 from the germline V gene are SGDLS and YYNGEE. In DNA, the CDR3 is TGTGCCAGCAGCGTAGAGCTTTTAGCGGGAGGGGAAAACATTCAGTACTTC. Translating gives CASSVELLAGGENIQYF.

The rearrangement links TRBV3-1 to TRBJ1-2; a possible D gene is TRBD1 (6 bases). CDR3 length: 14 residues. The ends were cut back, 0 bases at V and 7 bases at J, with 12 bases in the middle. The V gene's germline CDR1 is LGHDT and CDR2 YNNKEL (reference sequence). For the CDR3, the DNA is TGTGCCAGCAGCCAAGACCTGGGGGCGGGTGGCTACACCTTC. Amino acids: CASSQDLGAGGYTF.

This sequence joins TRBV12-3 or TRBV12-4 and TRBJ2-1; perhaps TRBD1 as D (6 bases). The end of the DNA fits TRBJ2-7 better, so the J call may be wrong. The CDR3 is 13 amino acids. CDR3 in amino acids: CASRPQGTDEQYF. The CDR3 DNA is TGTGCCAGCAGACCACAGGGAACCGATGAGCAGTACTTC.

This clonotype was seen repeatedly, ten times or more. The DNA for the CDR3 is TGTGCCAGCAGCACCAGACAGGGAGGGGATACGCAGTATTTT. Translation: CASSTRQGGDTQYF. The J gene is TRBJ2-3, the V gene TRBV28, with D tentatively TRBD1 or TRBD2 (7 bases each). CDR3 size: 14 residues. Trimming stripped 6 bases from V and 6 bases from J, with 16 bases between. Per germline, CDR1 MDHEN and CDR2 SYDVKM.

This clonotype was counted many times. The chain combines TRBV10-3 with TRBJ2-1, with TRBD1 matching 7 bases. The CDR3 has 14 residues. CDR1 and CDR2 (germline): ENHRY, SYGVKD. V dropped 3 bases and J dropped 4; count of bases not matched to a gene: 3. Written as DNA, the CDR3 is TGTGCCATCAGTGACCGGGACAGATACAATGAGCAGTTCTTC. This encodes CAISDRDRYNEQFF.

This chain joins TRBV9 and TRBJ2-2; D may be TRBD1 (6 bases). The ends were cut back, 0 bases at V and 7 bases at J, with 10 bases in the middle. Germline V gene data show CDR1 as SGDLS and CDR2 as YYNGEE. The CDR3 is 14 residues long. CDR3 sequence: CASSVVATGGELFF. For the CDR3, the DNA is TGTGCCAGCAGCGTAGTGGCGACAGGCGGGGAGCTGTTTTTT.

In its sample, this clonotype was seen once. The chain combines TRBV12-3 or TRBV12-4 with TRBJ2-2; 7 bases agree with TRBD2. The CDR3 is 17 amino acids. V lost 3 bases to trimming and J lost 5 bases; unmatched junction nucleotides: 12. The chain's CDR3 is CASSLGRPSGITGELFF. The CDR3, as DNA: TGTGCCAGCAGTTTGGGGCGGCCTAGCGGCATAACCGGGGAGCTGTTTTTT.

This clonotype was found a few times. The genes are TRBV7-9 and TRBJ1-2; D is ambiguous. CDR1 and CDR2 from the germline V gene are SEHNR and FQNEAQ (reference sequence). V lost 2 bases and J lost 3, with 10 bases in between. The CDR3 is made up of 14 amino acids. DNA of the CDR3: TGTGCCAGCAGCTTAAACCAGAGGTACTATGGCTACACCTTC. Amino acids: CASSLNQRYYGYTF.

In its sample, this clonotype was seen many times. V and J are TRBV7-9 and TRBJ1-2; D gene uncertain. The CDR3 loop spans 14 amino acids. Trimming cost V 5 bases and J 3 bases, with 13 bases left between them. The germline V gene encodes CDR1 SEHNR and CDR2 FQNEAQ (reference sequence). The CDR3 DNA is TGTGCCAGCAGCACCCCCCTTCCAGACTATGGCTACACCTTC. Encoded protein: CASSTPLPDYGYTF.

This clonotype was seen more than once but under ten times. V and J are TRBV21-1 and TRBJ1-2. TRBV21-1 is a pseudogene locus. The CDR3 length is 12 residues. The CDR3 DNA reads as TGTGGCAGTTGTCGATACCACTATGGCTACACCTTC. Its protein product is CGSCRYHYGYTF.

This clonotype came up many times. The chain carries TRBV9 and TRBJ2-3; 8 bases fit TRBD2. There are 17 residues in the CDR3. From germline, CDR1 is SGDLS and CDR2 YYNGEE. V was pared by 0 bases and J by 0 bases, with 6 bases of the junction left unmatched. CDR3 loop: CASSVARGDLSTDTQYF. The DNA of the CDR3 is TGTGCCAGCAGCGTAGCGCGGGGGGACCTTAGCACAGATACGCAGTATTTT.

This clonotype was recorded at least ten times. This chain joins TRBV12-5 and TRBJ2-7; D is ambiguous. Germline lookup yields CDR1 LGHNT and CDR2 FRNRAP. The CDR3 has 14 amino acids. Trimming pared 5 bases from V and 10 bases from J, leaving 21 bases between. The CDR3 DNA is TGTGCTAGTGGTCAACCTTCTATGCTGGAAACCCAGTACTTC. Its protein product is CASGQPSMLETQYF.

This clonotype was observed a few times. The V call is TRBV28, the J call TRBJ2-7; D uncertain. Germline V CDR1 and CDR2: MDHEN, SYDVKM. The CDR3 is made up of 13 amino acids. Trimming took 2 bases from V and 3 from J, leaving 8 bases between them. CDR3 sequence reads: CASSLEDDYEQYF. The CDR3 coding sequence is TGTGCCAGCAGTTTAGAGGATGACTACGAGCAGTACTTC.

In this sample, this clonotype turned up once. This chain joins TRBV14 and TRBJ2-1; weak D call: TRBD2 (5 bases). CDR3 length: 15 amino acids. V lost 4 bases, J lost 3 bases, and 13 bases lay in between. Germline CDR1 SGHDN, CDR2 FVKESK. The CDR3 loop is CASSLGEGGYNEQFF. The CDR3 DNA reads TGTGCCAGCAGCCTAGGAGAGGGCGGCTACAATGAGCAGTTCTTC.

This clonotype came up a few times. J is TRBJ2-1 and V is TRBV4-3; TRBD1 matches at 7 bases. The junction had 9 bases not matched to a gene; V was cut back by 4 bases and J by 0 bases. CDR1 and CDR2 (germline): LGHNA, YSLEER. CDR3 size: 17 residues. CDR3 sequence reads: CASSPYFRDSSYNEQFF. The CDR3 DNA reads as TGCGCCAGCAGCCCTTACTTCCGGGACAGCTCCTACAATGAGCAGTTCTTC.

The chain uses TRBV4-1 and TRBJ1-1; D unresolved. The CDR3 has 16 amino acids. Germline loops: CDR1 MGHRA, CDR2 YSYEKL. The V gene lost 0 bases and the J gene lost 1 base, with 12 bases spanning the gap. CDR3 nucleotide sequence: TGCGCCAGCAGCCAAGATCCTGCAGGAGAGAACACTGAAGCTTTCTTT. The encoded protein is CASSQDPAGENTEAFF.

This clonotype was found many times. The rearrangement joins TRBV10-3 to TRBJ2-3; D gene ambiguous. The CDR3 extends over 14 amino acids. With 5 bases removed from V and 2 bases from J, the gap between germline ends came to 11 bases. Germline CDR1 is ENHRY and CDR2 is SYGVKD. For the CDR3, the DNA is TGTGCCATCAGTAATCCAGACCTCACAGATACGCAGTATTTT. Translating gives CAISNPDLTDTQYF.

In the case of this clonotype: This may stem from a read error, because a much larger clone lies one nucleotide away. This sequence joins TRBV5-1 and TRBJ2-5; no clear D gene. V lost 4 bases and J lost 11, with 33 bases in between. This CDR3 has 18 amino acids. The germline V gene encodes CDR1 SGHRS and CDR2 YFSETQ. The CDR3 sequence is CASSGPDIFGSSPNEQYF. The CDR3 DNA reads TGCGCCAGCAGCGGGCCTGACATTTTTGGATCATCTCCAAATGAGCAGTACTTC.

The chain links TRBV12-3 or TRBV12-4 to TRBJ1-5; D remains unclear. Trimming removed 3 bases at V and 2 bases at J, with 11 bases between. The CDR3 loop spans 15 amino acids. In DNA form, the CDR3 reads TGTGCCAGCAGTTTTTCATACGGGGGCAATCAGCCCCAGCATTTT. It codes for CASSFSYGGNQPQHF.

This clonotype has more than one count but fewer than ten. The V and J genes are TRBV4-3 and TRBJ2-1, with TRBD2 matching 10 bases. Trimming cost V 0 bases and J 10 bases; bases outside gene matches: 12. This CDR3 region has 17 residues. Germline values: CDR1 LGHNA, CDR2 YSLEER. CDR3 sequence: CASSQELLAGFSYEQFF. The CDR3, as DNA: TGCGCCAGCAGCCAAGAGTTACTAGCGGGGTTCTCCTACGAGCAGTTCTTC.

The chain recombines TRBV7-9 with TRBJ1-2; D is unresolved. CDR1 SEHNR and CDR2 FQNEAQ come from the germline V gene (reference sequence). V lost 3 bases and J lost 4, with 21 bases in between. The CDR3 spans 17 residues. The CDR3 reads CASSFRAGEWPIYGYTF. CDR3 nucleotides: TGTGCCAGCAGCTTCCGGGCCGGGGAGTGGCCCATCTATGGCTACACCTTC.

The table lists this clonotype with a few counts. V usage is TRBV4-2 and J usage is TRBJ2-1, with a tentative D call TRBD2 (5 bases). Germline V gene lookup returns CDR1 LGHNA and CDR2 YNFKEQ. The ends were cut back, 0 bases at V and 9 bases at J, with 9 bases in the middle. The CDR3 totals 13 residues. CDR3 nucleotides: TGTGCCAGCAGCCAAGAGACGGGGAGTGAGCAGTTCTTC. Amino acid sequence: CASSQETGSEQFF.

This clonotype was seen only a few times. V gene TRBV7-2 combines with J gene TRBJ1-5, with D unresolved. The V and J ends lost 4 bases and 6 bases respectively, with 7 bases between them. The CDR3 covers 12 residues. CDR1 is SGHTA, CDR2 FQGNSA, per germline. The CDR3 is CASSSGVQPQHF. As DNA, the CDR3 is TGTGCCAGCAGCTCCGGGGTTCAGCCCCAGCATTTT.

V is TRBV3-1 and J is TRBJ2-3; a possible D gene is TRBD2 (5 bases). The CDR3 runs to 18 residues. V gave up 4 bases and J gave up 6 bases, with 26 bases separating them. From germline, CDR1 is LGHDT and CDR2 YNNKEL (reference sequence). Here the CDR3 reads CASSPDGIEFMTGDTQYF. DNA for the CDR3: TGTGCCAGCAGCCCCGACGGGATCGAATTCATGACCGGTGATACGCAGTATTTT.